Below, 23 T cell receptor beta chains from the same sample are listed, as sequenced in a study of T cells after yellow fever vaccination (dated by TCRdb to between 2017 and 2020). This specimen's treatment or condition label, per the study, means: live attenuated yellow fever vaccine strain. Library prep was done by 5' RACE. Sequenced on an Illumina NovaSeq 6000. Clones were called with MiXCR by TCRdb after fastp trimmed the public reads at Q25, and only in-frame beta chains were retained. Under each unique CDR3 protein, matching rows form one entry showing the most common genes and DNA. Counted in this sample were 200,000 to 250,000 distinct CDR3 sequences; roughly 3% of them appeared once. The ten most abundant clones make up about 3% of the sample. Sequenced material: CD4+ T cells sorted from PBMCs, taken 10 days after the yellow fever booster vaccination. These TCRs come from a man aged 18 to 35 who received the YFV17D yellow fever vaccine.

V usage is TRBV12-3 or TRBV12-4 and J usage is TRBJ2-7; TRBD2 might be the D (5 bases). V was trimmed by 4 bases and J by 0 bases, leaving 10 bases between them. The CDR3 totals 14 residues. This CDR3 reads CASSYRGFSYEQYF. CDR3 in DNA: TGTGCCAGCAGTTACCGGGGATTCTCCTACGAGCAGTACTTC.

DNA of the CDR3: TGCAGTGCTAGTCCTACTAGCGGGGGGGCTGGGGAGCAGTACGTC. This sequence encodes CSASPTSGGAGEQYV. The genes are TRBV20-1 and TRBJ2-7, with TRBD2 identical over 13 bases. Germline CDR1 reads DFQATT; CDR2 reads SNEGSKA (reference sequence). The CDR3 spans 15 residues. The junction had 9 bases not matched to a gene; V was cut back by 3 bases and J by 7 bases.

This clonotype was recorded many times. The rearrangement joins TRBV5-1 to TRBJ2-7; D unclear. Germline assignment: CDR1 SGHRS and CDR2 YFSETQ. The CDR3 covers 15 residues. Trimming stripped 0 bases from V and 2 bases from J, with 12 bases between. The CDR3 spells CASSLAATNAYEQYF. CDR3 coding DNA: TGCGCCAGCAGCTTGGCCGCGACGAATGCCTACGAGCAGTACTTC. The full variable domain, in which reference TRBV5-1 and TRBJ2-7 provide the parts outside the CDR3, is KAGVTQTPRYLIKTRGQQVTLSCSPISGHRSVSWYQQTPGQGLQFLFEYFSETQRNKGNFPGRFSGRQFSNSRSEMNVSTLELGDSALYLCASSLAATNAYEQYFGPGTRLTVT.

This clonotype has a count of ten or more. This chain links TRBV7-2 with TRBJ2-3; the D gene is possibly TRBD2 (6 bases). The CDR3 totals 14 residues. V was trimmed by 1 base and J by 4 bases, leaving 9 bases between them. The germline CDR1 and CDR2 sequences are SGHTA and FQGNSA. The CDR3: CASSLGPGADTQYF. The CDR3 DNA follows: TGTGCCAGCAGCTTAGGGCCGGGGGCAGATACGCAGTATTTT.

V usage is TRBV9 and J usage is TRBJ2-3; D gene ambiguous. Trimming pared 1 base from V and 2 bases from J, leaving 11 bases between. Germline V lookup: CDR1 SGDLS, CDR2 YYNGEE. The CDR3 is 15 amino acids. The CDR3 sequence: CASSVFSSLTDTQYF. CDR3 nucleotide sequence: TGTGCCAGCAGCGTATTCTCTTCCCTCACAGATACGCAGTATTTT.

The chain links TRBV7-2 to TRBJ2-7; tentative D call: TRBD2 (5 bases). Germline CDR1 reads SGHTA; CDR2 reads FQGNSA. V lost 1 base to trimming and J lost 3 bases, with 7 bases between them. The CDR3 contains 13 residues. CDR3 in amino acids: CASSLVSGYEQYV. The CDR3 region has the DNA TGTGCCAGCAGCTTAGTGAGCGGCTACGAGCAGTACGTC.

This clonotype was picked up many times. The CDR3 loop is CASSRPRTATGELFF. The CDR3 DNA reads TGCGCCAGCAGCCGCCCGAGGACGGCCACCGGGGAGCTGTTTTTT. V usage is TRBV4-1 and J usage is TRBJ2-2, with unresolved D. V shed 4 bases and J shed 4 bases, with 13 bases lying between them. CDR3 length equals 15 residues. Germline V gene data show CDR1 as MGHRA and CDR2 as YSYEKL.

This clonotype was recorded many times. The J gene is TRBJ2-3, the V gene TRBV20-1, with a possible D match to TRBD2 (5 bases). Germline CDR1 and CDR2: DFQATT and SNEGSKA (reference sequence). CDR3 size: 12 residues. Trimming removed 7 bases from V and 10 bases from J, with 18 bases in between. The CDR3 nucleotides read TGCAGTGTGGCTCCGGCCGGGCGGGCGCAGTATTTT. It encodes CSVAPAGRAQYF.

The V call is TRBV6-1, the J call TRBJ2-1, with 8 bases lining up with TRBD2. The CDR3 is made up of 13 amino acids. Germline CDR1 reads MNHNS; CDR2 reads SASEGT. The ends lost 4 bases at V and 5 bases at J; junction bases unmatched: 1. CDR3 sequence reads: CASSVTSDNEQFF. The CDR3 DNA reads TGTGCCAGCAGTGTGACTAGCGACAATGAGCAGTTCTTC.

This clonotype was counted a few times. This chain links TRBV5-4 with TRBJ2-7; TRBD1 is a possible D gene (6 bases). Germline values: CDR1 SGHNT, CDR2 YYREEE (reference sequence). This CDR3 is 14 amino acids long. Deletions cut 3 bases from V and 1 base from J, with 11 bases between. This CDR3 reads CASSSKQGSYEQYF. The CDR3 bases are TGTGCCAGCAGCTCGAAACAGGGTTCCTACGAGCAGTACTTC.

This clonotype was recorded a few times. This chain uses TRBV25-1 with TRBJ1-5, with D tentatively TRBD1 (6 bases). Trimming took off 2 bases at V and 5 bases at J, with 10 bases between the two ends. Germline V CDR1 and CDR2: MGHDK, SYGVNS. The CDR3 contains 14 residues. Written as DNA, the CDR3 is TGTGCCAGCAGTGAACCAGGGGCGCATCAGCCCCAGCATTTT. This gives the protein CASSEPGAHQPQHF.

This clonotype turned up a few times. The chain carries TRBV4-2 and TRBJ1-5, with D perhaps matching TRBD1 (6 bases). CDR1 LGHNA and CDR2 YNFKEQ come from the germline V gene. The CDR3 sequence is 17 residues long. V shed 0 bases and J shed 5 bases, with 17 bases lying between them. The CDR3 DNA sequence: TGTGCCAGCAGCCAAGATCCGGGACAAGGGTTCTATCAGCCCCAGCATTTT. This encodes CASSQDPGQGFYQPQHF.

This clonotype occurred many times. The V call is TRBV20-1, the J call TRBJ2-1; D is possibly TRBD2 (6 bases). CDR3 size: 12 residues. Per germline, CDR1 DFQATT and CDR2 SNEGSKA (reference sequence). As DNA, the CDR3 is TGCAGCCGGGGGAAAGAGTACAATGAGCAGTTCTTC. This codes for CSRGKEYNEQFF.

The chain recombines TRBV28 with TRBJ1-1; D is unresolved. The V gene's germline CDR1 is MDHEN and CDR2 SYDVKM. The CDR3 contains 12 residues. V dropped 6 bases and J dropped 6 bases, with 11 bases sitting between them. CDR3 sequence (DNA): TGTGCCAGCAGAACTCGACTTTCTGAAGCTTTCTTT. Its protein is CASRTRLSEAFF. Complete variable domain (other parts from reference TRBV28 and TRBJ1-1): DVKVTQSSRYLVKRTGEKVFLECVQDMDHENMFWYRQDPGLGLRLIYFSYDVKMKEKGDIPEGYSVSREKKERFSLILESASTNQTSMYLCASRTRLSEAFFGQGTRLTVV.

This clonotype was found many times. Its ends do not fully match the called genes, so a read error is possible. The chain carries TRBV12-3 or TRBV12-4 and TRBJ2-5; D is undetermined. This CDR3 is built from 13 residues. The CDR3 is CASRNRNQETQYF. The CDR3 bases are TGTGCCAGCAGGAATCGGAACCAGGAGACCCAGTACTTC.

J is TRBJ2-7 and V is TRBV18; perhaps TRBD1 as D (5 bases). V was pared by 3 bases and J by 3 bases, with 9 bases between. The CDR3 sequence is 13 residues long. Looked up from germline, CDR1 is KGHSH and CDR2 is LQKENI. The CDR3 here is CASSPRQFYEQYF. CDR3 in DNA: TGTGCCAGCTCACCCAGACAGTTCTACGAGCAGTACTTC.

This clonotype was picked up a small number of times. The chain has TRBV5-4 and TRBJ1-2; TRBD1 is a possible D gene (6 bases). Germline V gene lookup returns CDR1 SGHNT and CDR2 YYREEE (reference sequence). The CDR3 is made up of 15 amino acids. Trimming removed 5 bases from V and 0 bases from J, with 14 bases in between. CDR3 sequence (DNA): TGTGCCAGCAGGGAATCGACAGGAACTAACTATGGCTACACCTTC. Translating it yields CASRESTGTNYGYTF.

This clonotype was picked up a small number of times. The chain uses TRBV5-6 and TRBJ2-7; 7 nucleotides agree with TRBD1. The V and J ends lost 3 bases and 4 bases, in that order; junction bases with no gene match: 16. The CDR3 extends over 17 amino acids. Germline CDR1 and CDR2: SGHDT and YYEEEE. The CDR3 bases are TGTGCCAGCAGCTGGGATGGCCTCCGGGACAGTGCTTACGAGCAGTACTTC. Its translation is CASSWDGLRDSAYEQYF.

The rearrangement joins TRBV10-3 to TRBJ2-6; no firm D call. This CDR3 has 14 residues. Trimming removed 6 bases at V and 0 bases at J, with 6 bases between. Germline loops: CDR1 ENHRY, CDR2 SYGVKD. The CDR3 DNA sequence: TGTGCCATCAGGGGATTCTCTGGGGCCAACGTCCTGACTTTC. Amino acids: CAIRGFSGANVLTF.

The chain links TRBV5-1 to TRBJ1-3; tentative D call: TRBD1 (6 bases). CDR1 and CDR2 (germline): SGHRS, YFSETQ. Trimming cost V 0 bases and J 0 bases, with 7 bases left between them. The CDR3 runs to 15 residues. The CDR3: CASSLVTGSGNTIYF. DNA of the CDR3: TGCGCCAGCAGCTTGGTGACAGGCTCTGGAAACACCATATATTTT.

This clonotype was observed many times. This chain joins TRBV20-1 and TRBJ2-3; D perhaps matches TRBD2 (5 bases). Germline V lookup: CDR1 DFQATT, CDR2 SNEGSKA (reference sequence). This CDR3 comprises 10 residues. V was clipped by 5 bases and J by 9 bases, with 9 bases between them. The CDR3 protein is CSAGEWTQYF. The CDR3 nucleotides read TGCAGTGCTGGGGAGTGGACGCAGTATTTT.

In its sample, this clonotype was seen many times. This chain connects TRBV10-3 to TRBJ2-3; the match to TRBD2 covers 9 bases. CDR1 ENHRY and CDR2 SYGVKD come from the germline V gene. V shed 0 bases and J 1 base; nucleotides not matched to a gene: 2. CDR3 length: 16 residues. In DNA form, the CDR3 reads TGTGCCATCAGTGAGTCGTCTAGCGGGGGCACAGATACGCAGTATTTT. Its protein is CAISESSSGGTDTQYF.

By share of the sample, this clonotype is medium-sized. The chain recombines TRBV7-2 with TRBJ2-3; TRBD2 matches at 8 bases. Looked up from germline, CDR1 is SGHTA and CDR2 is FQGNSA. J lost 1 base, V lost 5 bases, and 5 bases had no gene match. This CDR3 is 15 amino acids long. As DNA, the CDR3 is TGTGCCAGCAGCGTTGGACTAGCCCGCACAGATACGCAGTATTTT. Translation gives CASSVGLARTDTQYF.